These T cell receptor beta chains were read from a single sample in a study of PD-1 blockade in mismatch repair-deficient tumors. Libraries were prepared by immunoSEQ multiplex PCR; TCRdb keeps only in-frame clonotypes and omits some of them. The sample consists of around 110,000 clones, approximately 80% of them appearing once. This specimen was peripheral blood, taken about 60 weeks after starting pembrolizumab. The receptors were sampled from an adult with mismatch repair-deficient cancer. The CDR3 runs from the conserved cysteine through the conserved F or W. Fields, in order: clone size, D gene, J gene, V gene, CDR3 protein, CDR3 DNA. A D gene is named only where the DNA matches it firmly. Clone size, where shown, is once, few, many, or a class for clones that have expanded.

- | - | TRBJ2-1 | TRBV11-2 | CASSLDNGGWNEQFF | TGTGCCAGCAGCTTAGATAACGGGGGTTGGAATGAGCAGTTCTTC
- | - | TRBJ2-1 | TRBV19 | CASSIGGGDEQFF | TGTGCCAGTAGTATAGGTGGAGGGGATGAGCAGTTCTTC
- | TRBD2 | TRBJ2-5 | TRBV7-9 | CASSFLAGSGETQYF | TGTGCCAGCAGCTTTCTAGCGGGCTCGGGAGAGACCCAGTACTTC
- | TRBD2 | TRBJ2-7 | TRBV9 | CASSVDQRGEQYF | TGTGCCAGCAGCGTAGACCAGCGGGGGGAGCAGTACTTC
- | - | TRBJ1-5 | TRBV19 | CASRRGVSPNQPQHF | TGTGCCAGTAGACGCGGGGTCTCCCCCAATCAGCCCCAGCATTTT
- | TRBD1 | TRBJ2-3 | TRBV10-3 | CAISEVGQSTDTQYF | TGTGCCATCAGTGAGGTGGGACAGAGCACAGATACGCAGTATTTT
- | TRBD1 | TRBJ1-2 | TRBV2 | CASSEDRDYGYTF | TGTGCCAGCAGTGAGGACAGGGACTATGGCTACACCTTC
- | - | TRBJ2-7 | TRBV5-1 | CASSTAYEQYF | TGCGCCAGCAGCACCGCCTACGAGCAGTACTTC
- | TRBD1 | TRBJ1-5 | TRBV19 | CASTERDRGTQPQHF | TGTGCCAGTACCGAGAGGGACAGGGGGACTCAGCCCCAGCATTTT
- | - | TRBJ1-1 | TRBV7-2 | CASSSGRNTEAFF | TGTGCCAGCAGCTCGGGACGGAACACTGAAGCTTTCTTT
- | - | TRBJ1-2 | TRBV2 | CASSEGEGYGYTF | TGTGCCAGCAGTGAAGGGGAGGGCTATGGCTACACCTTC
- | TRBD1 | TRBJ2-7 | TRBV4-3 | CASSSRQGYEQYF | TGCGCCAGCAGCTCCCGACAGGGCTACGAGCAGTACTTC
- | TRBD1 | TRBJ2-7 | TRBV19 | CASTSPGQDSYEQYF | TGTGCCAGTACCTCACCGGGACAGGATTCCTACGAGCAGTACTTC
- | TRBD1 | TRBJ1-5 | TRBV4-1 | CASSPLGTGDNQPQHF | TGCGCCAGCAGCCCCCTTGGGACAGGAGACAATCAGCCCCAGCATTTT
once | TRBD1 | TRBJ1-1 | TRBV10-1 | CASSELTGGTEAFF | TGCGCCAGCAGTGAGTTAACAGGGGGCACTGAAGCTTTCTTT
- | - | TRBJ2-7 | TRBV11-3 | CASSRNRDTPYEQYF | TGTGCCAGCAGCCGCAACCGGGACACTCCCTACGAGCAGTACTTC
- | - | TRBJ2-5 | TRBV9 | CASSPTPDSQETQYF | TGTGCCAGCAGCCCGACCCCGGACAGCCAAGAGACCCAGTACTTC
- | - | TRBJ2-2 | TRBV14 | CASSPRRELTGELFF | TGTGCCAGCAGCCCCAGACGGGAGTTGACCGGGGAGCTGTTTTTT
- | TRBD1 | TRBJ1-2 | TRBV6-1 | CASRDSANYGYTF | TGTGCCAGCCGGGACAGTGCTAACTATGGCTACACCTTC
- | - | TRBJ1-1 | TRBV4-1 | CASSLGLVNTEAFF | TGCGCCAGCAGCCTGGGCCTAGTGAACACTGAAGCTTTCTTT
- | TRBD1 | TRBJ1-5 | TRBV10-3 | CAISGDRGFVLCQPQHF | TGTGCCATCAGTGGAGACAGGGGATTCGTCTTATGTCAGCCCCAGCATTTT
- | - | TRBJ2-1 | TRBV27 | CASSRAGAVLSYNEQFF | TGTGCCAGCAGCCGGGCGGGTGCTGTCCTCTCCTACAATGAGCAGTTCTTC
- | - | TRBJ2-1 | TRBV10-2 | CASSPTDNEQFF | TGCGCCAGCAGTCCGACAGACAATGAGCAGTTCTTC
- | - | TRBJ1-5 | TRBV18 | CASSQQGPGTNQPQHF | TGTGCCAGCTCTCAGCAGGGTCCTGGGACTAATCAGCCCCAGCATTTT
few | - | TRBJ1-2 | TRBV2 | CASKETEDGYTF | TGTGCCAGCAAGGAGACCGAAGATGGCTACACCTTC
- | - | TRBJ1-2 | TRBV5-1 | CASSLALEGVSNGYTF | TGCGCCAGCAGCTTGGCCCTGGAAGGGGTTTCCAATGGCTACACCTTC
- | - | TRBJ1-1 | TRBV19 | CASSIGGPYSPEAFF | TGTGCCAGTAGTATAGGAGGACCCTACTCGCCCGAAGCTTTCTTT
- | - | TRBJ2-5 | TRBV5-4 | CASASGTLQETQYF | TGTGCCAGCGCCTCCGGGACACTTCAAGAGACCCAGTACTTC
- | TRBD2 | TRBJ2-7 | TRBV11-2 | CASSLQSGVTYEQYF | TGTGCCAGCAGCTTACAGAGCGGGGTAACCTACGAGCAGTACTTC
- | TRBD2 | TRBJ2-3 | TRBV11-3 | CASSLDAGVRDTQYF | TGTGCCAGCAGCTTAGATGCGGGGGTGAGAGATACGCAGTATTTT
- | TRBD2 | TRBJ2-7 | TRBV11-2 | CASKPGLAEYEQYF | TGTGCCAGCAAACCGGGACTAGCGGAATACGAGCAGTACTTC